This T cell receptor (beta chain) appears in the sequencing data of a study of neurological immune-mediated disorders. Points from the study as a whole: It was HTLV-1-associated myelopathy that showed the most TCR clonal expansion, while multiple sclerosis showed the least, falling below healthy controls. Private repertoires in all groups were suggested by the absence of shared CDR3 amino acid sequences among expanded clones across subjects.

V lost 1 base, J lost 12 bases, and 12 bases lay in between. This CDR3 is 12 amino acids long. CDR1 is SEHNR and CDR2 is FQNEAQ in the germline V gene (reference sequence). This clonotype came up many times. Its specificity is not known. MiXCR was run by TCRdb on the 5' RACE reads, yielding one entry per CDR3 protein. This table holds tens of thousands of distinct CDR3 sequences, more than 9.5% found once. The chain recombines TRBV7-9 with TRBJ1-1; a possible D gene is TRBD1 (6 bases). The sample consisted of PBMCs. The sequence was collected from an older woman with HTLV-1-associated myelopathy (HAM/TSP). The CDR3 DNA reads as TGTGCCAGCAGCTTAGAGGGGGATAGGACTTTCTTT. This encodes CASSLEGDRTFF.